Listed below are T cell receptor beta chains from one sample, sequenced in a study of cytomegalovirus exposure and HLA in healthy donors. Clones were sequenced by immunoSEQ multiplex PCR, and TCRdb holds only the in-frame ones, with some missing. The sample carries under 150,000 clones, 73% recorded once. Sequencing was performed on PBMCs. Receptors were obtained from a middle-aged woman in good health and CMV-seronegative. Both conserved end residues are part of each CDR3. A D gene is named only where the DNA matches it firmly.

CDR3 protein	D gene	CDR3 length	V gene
CATSTGDRNTEAFF	TRBD1	14	TRBV15
CASTASGGPQETQYF	TRBD2	15	TRBV2
CASSPSPGGQGPYEQYF	TRBD1	17	TRBV4-1
CASSFTTGGNGYTF	TRBD1	14	TRBV28
CASSQETSGGAPGTQYF	TRBD2	17	TRBV4-2
CASSSTEPSVNTEAFF	NA	16	TRBV13
CASSDSGWTEAFF	NA	13	TRBV19
CASSFRAGGGTQYF	TRBD2	14	TRBV7-8
CASSLGGSNTEAFF	NA	14	TRBV7-9
CASSPQGGNQPQHF	NA	14	TRBV6-1
CASSLGGGPTGELFF	NA	15	TRBV5-6
CASSLGQEAFF	NA	11	TRBV28
CASSSYTGETWGEKLFF	TRBD1	17	TRBV28
CATSLDRGSETQYF	TRBD1	14	TRBV15
CASSSKTGHNNSPLHF	NA	16	TRBV28
CASSLDGTGGLRGYTF	TRBD1	16	TRBV5-4
CASSLPGPLNTEAFF	NA	15	TRBV5-6
CSVVGGSSYNEQFF	TRBD2	14	TRBV29-1
CASSQGQPAEAFF	TRBD1	13	TRBV4-1
CASSQTTQGANLLWFPEAFF	TRBD1	20	TRBV4-2
CASSRDRGPGTGELFF	TRBD1	16	TRBV4-3
CASSLSGGPFPDTQYF	TRBD2	16	TRBV7-3
CASSYKGDYTDTQYF	NA	15	TRBV6-6
CASSKGLAGSQQFF	TRBD2	14	TRBV19
CASSAQVGGSKYNEQFF	NA	17	TRBV13
CASSLAQRGTNARWYF	TRBD2	16	TRBV7-9
CASSIRTYGETQYF	NA	14	TRBV6-5
CSVGGLTGGTEAFF	TRBD1	14	TRBV29-1
CASSGQLYEKLFF	NA	13	TRBV2
CASSQDVGTGGTEAFF	TRBD1	16	TRBV4-1
CASIPAGASTDTQYF	TRBD2	15	TRBV2
CASSLDRSSGANVLTF	NA	16	TRBV5-1
CASSQELRGRYGYTF	TRBD1	15	TRBV4-1
CASSPWGSGGTGELFF	NA	16	TRBV4-1
CASMGANTGELFF	NA	13	TRBV27
CASGTGQFNQPQHF	NA	14	TRBV12-5
CASSVDSESYGYTF	NA	14	TRBV7-2